This T cell receptor (beta chain) was identified during a study of T cells after posttransplantation cyclophosphamide. Points from the study as a whole: Donor CD8+ memory clones often dominated recipient blood repertoires at later times. After PTCy, TRB diversity resembled that of CNI/methotrexate controls. Skin or GI-infiltrating T cells shared few TRB sequences with blood.

Using immunoSEQ multiplex PCR, the repertoire was profiled, and TCRdb retains in-frame clones only, with some absent. There are about 15,000 clones in the sample; 80% to 90% occur only once, and less than 4% lies in the top ten. Notes on this clone: Its antigen remains unidentified.

Methotrexate plus calcineurin inhibitor accompanied controls' myeloablative marrow transplants; sampling was 1 year later. This CDR3 is built from 19 residues. V trimming: 3 bases; J trimming: 8 bases; junction bases outside the gene matches: 17. Germline CDR1 reads LGHNA; CDR2 reads YSLEER. This receptor was obtained from a male patient between 45 and 60 years old who received an allogeneic stem cell transplant from an unrelated donor, was CMV-positive, and had chronic GVHD only. Some T cells could come from the graft donor. The sequencing here drew on PBMCs, taken after an allogeneic stem cell transplant with a calcineurin inhibitor and methotrexate. The rearrangement joins TRBV4-3 to TRBJ2-1, with 12 positions matching TRBD2. In DNA form, the CDR3 reads TGCGCCAGCAGCCAGCAATTCCCCTCCGGACTAGCGGGAATGTATGAGCAGTTCTTC. It is translated as CASSQQFPSGLAGMYEQFF.